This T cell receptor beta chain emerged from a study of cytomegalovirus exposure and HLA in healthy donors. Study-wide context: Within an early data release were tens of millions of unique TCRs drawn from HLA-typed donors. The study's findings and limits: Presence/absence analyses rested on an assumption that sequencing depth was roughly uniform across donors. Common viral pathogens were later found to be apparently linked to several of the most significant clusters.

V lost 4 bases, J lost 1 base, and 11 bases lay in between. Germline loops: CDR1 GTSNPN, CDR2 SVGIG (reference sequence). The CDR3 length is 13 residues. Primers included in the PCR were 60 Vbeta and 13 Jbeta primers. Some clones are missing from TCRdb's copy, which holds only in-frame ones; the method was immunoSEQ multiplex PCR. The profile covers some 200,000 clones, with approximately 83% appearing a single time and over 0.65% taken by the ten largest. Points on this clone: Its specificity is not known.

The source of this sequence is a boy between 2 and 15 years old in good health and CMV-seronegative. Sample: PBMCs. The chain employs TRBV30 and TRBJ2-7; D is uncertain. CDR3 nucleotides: TGTGCCTGGACCACCGACACTTCCTACGAGCAGTACTTC. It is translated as CAWTTDTSYEQYF. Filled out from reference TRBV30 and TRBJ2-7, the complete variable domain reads SQTIHQWPATLVQPVGSPLSLECTVEGTSNPNLYWYRQAAGRGLQLLFYSVGIGQISSEVPQNLSASRPQDRQFILSSKKLLLSDSGFYLCAWTTDTSYEQYFGPGTRLTVT.